This T cell receptor (beta chain) appears in the sequencing data of a study of T cell changes during pregnancy in multiple sclerosis (dated by TCRdb to between 2018 and 2021). With regard to the full study: The study examined how the T cell repertoire changed over the course of pregnancy in women with multiple sclerosis.

To note about this clone: The antigen it recognizes is unknown. It has no much larger one-base neighbor in the sample; base qualities were not kept.

Library method: the immunoSEQ multiplex PCR assay. TCRdb stores this immuneACCESS table with in-frame sequences only. Part of the clones is absent; in the studies checked, under half of the shortfall reflects unresolved V genes, and no reason is known for the rest. The sample table contains 55,000 to 85,000 clones; only one count was recorded for about 93% of them. Almost 0.3% of the sample goes to the ten largest clones. The CDR3 covers 13 residues, taking in both the cysteine and the phenylalanine. Of all the DNA, just the CDR3 is kept, 39 bases in frame from base 1. The V end gives up 3 bases and the J end 5 bases, leaving 6 bases in the junction not matched to a gene. CDR1 and CDR2 (GTSNPN, SVGIG) derive from the germline V gene (reference sequence).

The sequenced sample was CD4+ T cells from peripheral blood mononuclear cells, obtained after pregnancy. This clonotype was obtained from a female donor with multiple sclerosis, enrolled in a pregnancy study. The V gene is TRBV30 and the J gene is TRBJ2-7; TRBD2 fits 8 bases in the junction. The CDR3 amino acid sequence is: CAWSALSGNEQYF. Read as DNA, the sequence is TGTGCCTGGAGCGCCCTTAGCGGGAACGAGCAGTACTTC.